This TCR beta chain was retrieved from a study of cytomegalovirus exposure and HLA in healthy donors. Findings of the study overall: In an earlier analysis, about 87% or about 30%: the productive usage of most TCR beta V segments. The study labeled 164 TCR beta chains cytomegalovirus-associated.

V gave up 1 base and J gave up 0 bases, with 8 bases separating them. Germline CDR1 reads SGDLS; CDR2 reads YYNGEE. The CDR3 sequence is 14 residues long. A multiplex PCR was run with 60 Vbeta primers and 13 Jbeta primers. Original analysis: Later analysis identified some 80 million unique TCR beta chains, around 10 million shared. Only in-frame clones appear in the TCRdb table, and some are missing; sequencing was by immunoSEQ multiplex PCR. V and J calls and clone size are given by that table; D and trimming were obtained from the DNA. The sample yields about 93,000 clones, around 80% seen once. This clone occurred a few times. The target antigen is unknown.

Sequenced input: PBMCs. The chain joins TRBV9 to TRBJ2-7; D is possibly TRBD2 (6 bases). The sequence derives from a man aged 25-45 years in good health and CMV-seronegative. The CDR3 region has the DNA TGTGCCAGCAGCGTAAGGGACTTCTCCTACGAGCAGTACTTC. Translating it yields CASSVRDFSYEQYF.